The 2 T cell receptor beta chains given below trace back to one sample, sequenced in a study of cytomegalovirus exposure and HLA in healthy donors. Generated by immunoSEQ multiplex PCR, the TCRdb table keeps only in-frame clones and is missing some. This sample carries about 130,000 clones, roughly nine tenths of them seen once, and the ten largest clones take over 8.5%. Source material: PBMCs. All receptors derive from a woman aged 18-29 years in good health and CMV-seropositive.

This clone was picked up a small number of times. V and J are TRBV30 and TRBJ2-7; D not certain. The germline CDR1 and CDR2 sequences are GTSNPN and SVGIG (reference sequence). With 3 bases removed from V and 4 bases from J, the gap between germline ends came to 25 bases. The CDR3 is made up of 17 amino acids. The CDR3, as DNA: TGTGCCTGGAGACCGTTCACCCCACTCCCGGGTCGGTACGAGCAGTACTTC. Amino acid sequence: CAWRPFTPLPGRYEQYF.

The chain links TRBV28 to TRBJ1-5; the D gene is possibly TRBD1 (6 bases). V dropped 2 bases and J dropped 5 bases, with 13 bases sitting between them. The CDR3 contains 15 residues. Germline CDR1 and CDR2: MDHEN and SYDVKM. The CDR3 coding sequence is TGTGCCAGCAGTTTAGCACAGGGAGGGGATCAGCCCCAGCATTTT. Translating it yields CASSLAQGGDQPQHF.